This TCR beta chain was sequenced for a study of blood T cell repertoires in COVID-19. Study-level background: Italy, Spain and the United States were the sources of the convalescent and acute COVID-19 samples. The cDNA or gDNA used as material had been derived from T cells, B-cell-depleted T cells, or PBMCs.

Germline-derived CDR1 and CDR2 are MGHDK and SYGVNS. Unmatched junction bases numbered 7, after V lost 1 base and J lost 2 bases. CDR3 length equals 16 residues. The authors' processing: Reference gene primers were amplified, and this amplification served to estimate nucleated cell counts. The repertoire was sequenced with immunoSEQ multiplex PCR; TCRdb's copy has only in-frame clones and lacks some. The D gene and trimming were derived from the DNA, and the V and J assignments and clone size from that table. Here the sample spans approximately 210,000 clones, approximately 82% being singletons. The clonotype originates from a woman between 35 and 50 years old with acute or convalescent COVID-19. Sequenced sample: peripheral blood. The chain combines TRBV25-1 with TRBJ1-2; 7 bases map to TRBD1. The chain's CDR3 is CASSESTGVNNYGYTF. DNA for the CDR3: TGTGCCAGCAGTGAATCCACAGGGGTAAACAACTATGGCTACACCTTC.